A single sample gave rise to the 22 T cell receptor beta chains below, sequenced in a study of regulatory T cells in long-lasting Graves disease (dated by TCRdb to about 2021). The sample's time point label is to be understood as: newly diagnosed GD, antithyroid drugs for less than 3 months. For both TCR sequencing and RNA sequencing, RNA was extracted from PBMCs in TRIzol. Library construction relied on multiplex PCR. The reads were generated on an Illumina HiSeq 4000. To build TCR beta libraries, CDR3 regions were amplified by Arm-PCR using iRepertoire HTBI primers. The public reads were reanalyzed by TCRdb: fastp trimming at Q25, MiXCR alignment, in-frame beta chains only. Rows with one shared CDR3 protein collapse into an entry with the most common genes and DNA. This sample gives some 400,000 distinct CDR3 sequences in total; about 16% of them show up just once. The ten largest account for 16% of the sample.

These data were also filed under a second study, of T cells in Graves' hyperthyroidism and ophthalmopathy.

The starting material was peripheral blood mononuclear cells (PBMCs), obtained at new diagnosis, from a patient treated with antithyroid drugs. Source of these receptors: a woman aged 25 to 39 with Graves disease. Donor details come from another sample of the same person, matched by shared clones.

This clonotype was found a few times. CDR3 sequence (DNA): TGCGCCAGCAGCTTCGCTAGCGGGATATACAATGAGCAGTTCTTC. Translating gives CASSFASGIYNEQFF. The chain links TRBV5-1 to TRBJ2-1; 9 bases agree with TRBD2. V was clipped by 2 bases and J by 4 bases; unmatched bases: 4. Germline values: CDR1 SGHRS, CDR2 YFSETQ. CDR3 length: 15 residues. Complete variable domain (other parts from reference TRBV5-1 and TRBJ2-1): KAGVTQTPRYLIKTRGQQVTLSCSPISGHRSVSWYQQTPGQGLQFLFEYFSETQRNKGNFPGRFSGRQFSNSRSEMNVSTLELGDSALYLCASSFASGIYNEQFFGPGTRLTVL.

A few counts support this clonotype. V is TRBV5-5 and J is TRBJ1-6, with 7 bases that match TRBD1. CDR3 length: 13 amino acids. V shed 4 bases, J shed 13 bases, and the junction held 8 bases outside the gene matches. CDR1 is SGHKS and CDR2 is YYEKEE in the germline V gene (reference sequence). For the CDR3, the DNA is TGTGCCAGCAGCCAGGACAGGCGGGGGCCCCTCCACTTT. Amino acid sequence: CASSQDRRGPLHF.

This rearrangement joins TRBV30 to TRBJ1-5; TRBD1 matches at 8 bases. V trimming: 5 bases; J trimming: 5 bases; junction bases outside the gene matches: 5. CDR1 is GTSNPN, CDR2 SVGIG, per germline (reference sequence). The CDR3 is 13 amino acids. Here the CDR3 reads CAWCGQGDQPQHF. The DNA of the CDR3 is TGTGCCTGGTGTGGACAGGGAGATCAGCCCCAGCATTTT. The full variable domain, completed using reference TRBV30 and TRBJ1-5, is SQTIHQWPATLVQPVGSPLSLECTVEGTSNPNLYWYRQAAGRGLQLLFYSVGIGQISSEVPQNLSASRPQDRQFILSSKKLLLSDSGFYLCAWCGQGDQPQHFGDGTRLSIL.

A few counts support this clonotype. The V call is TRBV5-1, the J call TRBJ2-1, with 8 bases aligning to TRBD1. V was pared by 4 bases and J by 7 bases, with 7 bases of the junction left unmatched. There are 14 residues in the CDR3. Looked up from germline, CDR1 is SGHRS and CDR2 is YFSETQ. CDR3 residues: CASSPGQGRNEQFF. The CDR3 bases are TGCGCCAGCAGCCCAGGACAGGGTCGGAATGAGCAGTTCTTC.

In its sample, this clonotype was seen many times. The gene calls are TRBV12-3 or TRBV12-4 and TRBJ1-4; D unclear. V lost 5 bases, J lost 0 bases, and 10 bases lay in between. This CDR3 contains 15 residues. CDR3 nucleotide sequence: TGTGCCAGCAGTCCCCACAGTGCAACTAATGAAAAACTGTTTTTT. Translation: CASSPHSATNEKLFF.

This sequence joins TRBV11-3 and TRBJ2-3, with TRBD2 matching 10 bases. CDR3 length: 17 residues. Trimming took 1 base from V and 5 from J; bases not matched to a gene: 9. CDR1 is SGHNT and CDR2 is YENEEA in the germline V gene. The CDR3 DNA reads TGTGCCAGCAGCTTAGGGGGCGCGGCTAGCGGGAGAGATACGCAGTATTTT. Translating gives CASSLGGAASGRDTQYF.

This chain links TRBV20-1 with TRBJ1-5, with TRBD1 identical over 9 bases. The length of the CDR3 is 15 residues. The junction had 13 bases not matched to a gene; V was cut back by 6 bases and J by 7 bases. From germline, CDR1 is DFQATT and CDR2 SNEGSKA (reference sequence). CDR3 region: CSASQNRGRGQPQHF. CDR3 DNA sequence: TGCAGTGCCAGCCAAAACAGGGGGCGCGGCCAGCCCCAGCATTTT.

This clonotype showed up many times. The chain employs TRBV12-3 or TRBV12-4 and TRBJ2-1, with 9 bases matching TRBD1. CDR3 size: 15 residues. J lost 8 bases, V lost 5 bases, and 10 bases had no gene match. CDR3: CASSVGTGIVHEQFF. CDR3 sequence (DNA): TGTGCCAGCAGTGTAGGGACAGGGATTGTCCATGAGCAGTTCTTC.

The CDR3 DNA follows: TGTGCCACCAGTGATCCCGGACAGGGAGGCACAGATACGCAGTATTTT. Amino acids: CATSDPGQGGTDTQYF. V is TRBV24-1 and J is TRBJ2-3; 8 nucleotides align to TRBD1. Germline values: CDR1 KGHDR, CDR2 SFDVKD. CDR3 length: 16 amino acids. The ends lost 3 bases at V and 1 base at J; junction bases unmatched: 5.

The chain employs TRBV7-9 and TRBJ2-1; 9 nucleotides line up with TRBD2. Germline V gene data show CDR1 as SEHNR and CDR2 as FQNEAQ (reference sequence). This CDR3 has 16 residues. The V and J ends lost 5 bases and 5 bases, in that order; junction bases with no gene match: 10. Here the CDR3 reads CASSATGTSIDNEQFF. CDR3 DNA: TGTGCCAGCAGCGCAACCGGGACTAGCATCGACAATGAGCAGTTCTTC.

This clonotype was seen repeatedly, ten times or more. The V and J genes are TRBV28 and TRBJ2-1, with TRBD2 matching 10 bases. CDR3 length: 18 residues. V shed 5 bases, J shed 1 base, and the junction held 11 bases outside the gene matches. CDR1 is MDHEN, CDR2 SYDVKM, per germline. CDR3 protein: CASSEIAGGTKSYNEQFF. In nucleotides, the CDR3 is TGTGCCAGCAGTGAAATAGCGGGAGGAACGAAATCCTACAATGAGCAGTTCTTC.

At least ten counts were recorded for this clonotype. The CDR3 loop reads CASSRLAANTGELFF. DNA for the CDR3: TGTGCCAGCAGTAGACTAGCGGCGAACACCGGGGAGCTGTTTTTT. V gene TRBV18 combines with J gene TRBJ2-2, with 9 bases fitting TRBD2. The CDR3 has 15 amino acids. Trimming took 8 bases from V and 0 from J; bases not matched to a gene: 4. Germline lookup yields CDR1 KGHSH and CDR2 LQKENI.

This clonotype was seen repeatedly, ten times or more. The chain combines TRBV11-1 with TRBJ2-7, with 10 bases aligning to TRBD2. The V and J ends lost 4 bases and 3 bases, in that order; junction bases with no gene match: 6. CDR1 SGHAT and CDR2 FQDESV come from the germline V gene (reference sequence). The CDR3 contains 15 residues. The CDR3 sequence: CASSSYTSGVYEQYF. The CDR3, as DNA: TGTGCCAGCAGCTCGTATACTAGCGGGGTCTACGAGCAGTACTTC.

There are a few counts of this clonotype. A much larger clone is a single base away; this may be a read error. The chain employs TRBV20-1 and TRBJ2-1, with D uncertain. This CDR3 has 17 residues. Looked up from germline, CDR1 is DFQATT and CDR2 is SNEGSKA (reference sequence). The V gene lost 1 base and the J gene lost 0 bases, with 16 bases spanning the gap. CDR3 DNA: TGCAGTGCTAGAGGACGACTGACGGCAAGCTCCTACAATGAGCAGTTCTTC. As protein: CSARGRLTASSYNEQFF.

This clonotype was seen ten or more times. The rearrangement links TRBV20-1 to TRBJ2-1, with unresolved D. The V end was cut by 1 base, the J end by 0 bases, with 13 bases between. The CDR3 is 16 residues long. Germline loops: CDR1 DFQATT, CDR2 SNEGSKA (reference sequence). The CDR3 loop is CSARVQDLSSYNEQFF. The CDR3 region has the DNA TGCAGTGCTAGAGTTCAGGACCTTAGCTCCTACAATGAGCAGTTCTTC.

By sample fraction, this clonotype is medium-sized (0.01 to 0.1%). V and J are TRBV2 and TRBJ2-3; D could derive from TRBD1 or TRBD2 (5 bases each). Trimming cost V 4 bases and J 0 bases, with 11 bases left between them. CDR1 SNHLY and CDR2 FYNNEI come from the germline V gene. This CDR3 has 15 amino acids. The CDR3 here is CASSAGTSSTDTQYF. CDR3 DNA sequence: TGTGCCAGCAGTGCCGGGACCTCTAGCACAGATACGCAGTATTTT.

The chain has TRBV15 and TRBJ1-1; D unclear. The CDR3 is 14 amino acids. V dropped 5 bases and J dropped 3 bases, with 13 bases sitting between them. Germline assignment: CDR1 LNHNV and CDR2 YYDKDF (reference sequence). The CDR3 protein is CATSLSGGDTEAFF. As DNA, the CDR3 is TGTGCCACCAGCCTCTCGGGTGGGGACACTGAAGCTTTCTTT. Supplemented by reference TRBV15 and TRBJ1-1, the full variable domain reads DAMVIQNPRYQVTQFGKPVTLSCSQTLNHNVMYWYQQKSSQAPKLLFHYYDKDFNNEADTPDNFQSRRPNTSFCFLDIRSPGLGDTAMYLCATSLSGGDTEAFFGQGTRLTVV.

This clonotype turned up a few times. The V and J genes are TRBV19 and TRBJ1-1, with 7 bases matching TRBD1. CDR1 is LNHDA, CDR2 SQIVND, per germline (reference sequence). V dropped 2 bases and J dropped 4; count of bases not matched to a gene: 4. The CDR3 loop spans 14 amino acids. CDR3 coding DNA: TGTGCCAGTAGTATATATCAGGGGGGCACTGAAGCTTTCTTT. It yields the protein CASSIYQGGTEAFF.

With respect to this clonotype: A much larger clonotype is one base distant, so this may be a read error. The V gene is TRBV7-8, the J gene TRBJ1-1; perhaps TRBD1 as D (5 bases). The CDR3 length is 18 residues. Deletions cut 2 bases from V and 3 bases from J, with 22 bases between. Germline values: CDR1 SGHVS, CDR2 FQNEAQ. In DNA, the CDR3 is TGTGCCAGCAGCTTAAGGGGCTGGGGACCGATCAAGTACACTGAAGCTTTCTTT. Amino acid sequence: CASSLRGWGPIKYTEAFF.

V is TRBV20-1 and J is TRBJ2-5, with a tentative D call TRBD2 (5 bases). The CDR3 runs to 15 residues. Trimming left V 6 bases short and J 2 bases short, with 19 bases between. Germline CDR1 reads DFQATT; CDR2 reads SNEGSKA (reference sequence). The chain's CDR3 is CSALAVAGPQETQYF. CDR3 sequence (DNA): TGCAGTGCCCTGGCGGTGGCGGGCCCGCAAGAGACCCAGTACTTC.

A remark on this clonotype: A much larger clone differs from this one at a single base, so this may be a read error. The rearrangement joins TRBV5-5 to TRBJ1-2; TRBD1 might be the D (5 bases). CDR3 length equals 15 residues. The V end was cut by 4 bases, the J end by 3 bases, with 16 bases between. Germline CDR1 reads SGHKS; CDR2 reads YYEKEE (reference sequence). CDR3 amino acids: CASSPTAGRYYGYTF. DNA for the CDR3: TGTGCCAGCAGCCCAACGGCAGGGCGCTACTATGGCTACACCTTC.

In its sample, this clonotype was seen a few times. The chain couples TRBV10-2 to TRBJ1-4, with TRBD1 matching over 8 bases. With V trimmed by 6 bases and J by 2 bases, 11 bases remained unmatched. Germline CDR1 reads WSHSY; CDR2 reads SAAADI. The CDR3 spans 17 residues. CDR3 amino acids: CASRGGAGGSTNEKLFF. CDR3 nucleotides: TGCGCCAGCAGGGGGGGGGCAGGGGGCTCGACTAATGAAAAACTGTTTTTT.